This TCR beta chain was retrieved from a study of cytomegalovirus exposure and HLA in healthy donors. Study-level information: Later, an analysis reported that the 100 to 150 validation repertoires had used the same platform as the approximately 670 first-cohort repertoires.

Only in-frame clones appear in the TCRdb table, and some are missing; sequencing was by immunoSEQ multiplex PCR. Here the sample spans hundreds of thousands of clones, roughly 83% being singletons. Study-level results: The tendency of first-cohort TCR clusters to co-occur in the roughly 120 validation repertoires was the finding of a later analysis. The study found most TCR sequences rare, yet found some public TCRs in many donors.

Germline V gene lookup returns CDR1 SNHLY and CDR2 FYNNEI. Trimming pared 3 bases from V and 5 bases from J, leaving 13 bases between. The CDR3 is 14 amino acids. Notes on this clone: The antigen remains unidentified.

V usage is TRBV2 and J usage is TRBJ1-1; D is uncertain. The clonotype comes from a woman aged 18 to 35 in good health and CMV-seronegative. Specimen: PBMCs. The CDR3 spells CASSDGERVTEAFF. The DNA for the CDR3 is TGTGCCAGCAGTGACGGGGAAAGGGTAACTGAAGCTTTCTTT.